Included here is one TCR beta chain sequence, with context. Libraries were prepared by immunoSEQ multiplex PCR; TCRdb keeps only in-frame clonotypes and omits some of them. Altogether 250,000 to 350,000 clones are present, approximately 88% being singletons, with the ten largest covering over 0.9%. The CDR3 has 16 residues. CDR1 and CDR2 from the germline V gene are SGHRS and YFSETQ. V lost 0 bases, J lost 7 bases, and 17 bases lay in between. The data stem from a study of cytomegalovirus exposure and HLA in healthy donors. This TCR derives from a man aged 30-40 years in good health and CMV-seronegative. Sequenced: PBMCs. This rearrangement joins TRBV5-1 to TRBJ2-1; the D gene is possibly TRBD2 (7 bases). The DNA of the CDR3 is TGCGCCAGCAGCTTGGGCAACGGGGGGCCTAGTAATGAGCAGTTCTTC. Protein sequence: CASSLGNGGPSNEQFF.